These T cell receptor beta chains were read from a single sample in a study of blood T cell repertoires in COVID-19. TCRdb's table, derived via immunoSEQ multiplex PCR, lists solely in-frame clones and lacks some. The data show about 170,000 clones, with approximately 80% seen just once and approximately 16% held by the top ten. The sample comprised PBMCs or T cells enriched from blood (not recorded which). The origin of the receptors is a man in his fifties who had recovered from COVID-19. Both conserved end residues are part of each CDR3.

j_call: TRBJ1-1; v_call: TRBV2; cdr3_aa: CASSGQGPRWPTEAFF
j_call: TRBJ2-3; v_call: TRBV7-9; cdr3_aa: CASKGLALSTDTQYF
j_call: TRBJ1-4; v_call: TRBV5-1; cdr3_aa: CASSPGTGLVKLFF
j_call: TRBJ2-3; v_call: TRBV4-1; cdr3_aa: CASSQTGTSGTDTQYF
j_call: TRBJ1-1; v_call: TRBV7-9; cdr3_aa: CASSPPAGNTEAFF
j_call: TRBJ2-1; v_call: TRBV25-1; cdr3_aa: CASSRLTSGGYNEQFF
j_call: TRBJ2-7; v_call: TRBV5-5; cdr3_aa: CASSFVGGQASTYEQYF
j_call: TRBJ1-2; v_call: TRBV6-5; cdr3_aa: CASSRRVVTGDGYTF
j_call: TRBJ1-3; v_call: TRBV6-5; cdr3_aa: CASSGQGEIGNTIYF
j_call: TRBJ2-5; v_call: TRBV3-1/TRBV3-2; cdr3_aa: CASSQPGTSGEETQYF
j_call: TRBJ2-5; v_call: TRBV2; cdr3_aa: CASSRGAKETQYF
j_call: TRBJ1-2; v_call: TRBV5-1; cdr3_aa: CASSLTGREGYGYTF
j_call: TRBJ2-5; v_call: TRBV11-2; cdr3_aa: CASSTGGGQETQYF
j_call: TRBJ2-2; v_call: TRBV29-1; cdr3_aa: CSVAGGRAGELFF
j_call: TRBJ1-1; v_call: TRBV12-3/TRBV12-4; cdr3_aa: CASRGPGNTEAFF
j_call: TRBJ1-6; v_call: TRBV5-1; cdr3_aa: CASSSGGQGNSPLHF
j_call: TRBJ2-2; v_call: TRBV12-3/TRBV12-4; cdr3_aa: CASSGAGTGELFF
j_call: TRBJ1-3; v_call: TRBV6-6; cdr3_aa: CASSYIQGAGNTIYF
j_call: TRBJ2-1; v_call: TRBV11-2; cdr3_aa: CASRPYRDEYNEQFF
j_call: TRBJ1-1; v_call: TRBV3-1/TRBV3-2; cdr3_aa: CASSQDLREAEAFF
j_call: TRBJ1-2; v_call: TRBV7-8; cdr3_aa: CASSLELGQGAYGYTF
j_call: TRBJ2-4; v_call: TRBV6-5; cdr3_aa: CASSYSGRLAKNIQYF
j_call: TRBJ1-2; v_call: TRBV5-1; cdr3_aa: CASSLGGLFGYTF
j_call: TRBJ2-7; v_call: TRBV5-1; cdr3_aa: CASRQGNYEQYF
j_call: TRBJ2-3; v_call: TRBV4-1; cdr3_aa: CASSQEGRTFTDTQYF
j_call: TRBJ1-1; v_call: TRBV9; cdr3_aa: CASSVEWAGNTEAFF
j_call: TRBJ2-1; v_call: TRBV29-1; cdr3_aa: CSVEVPVGAENEQFF
j_call: TRBJ1-6; v_call: TRBV19; cdr3_aa: CASSVPGQGGSPLHF
j_call: TRBJ1-2; v_call: TRBV9; cdr3_aa: CASSRRQSTYGYTF
j_call: TRBJ1-4; v_call: TRBV7-9; cdr3_aa: CASSPPTGRGHGVDEKLFF
j_call: TRBJ2-7; v_call: TRBV18; cdr3_aa: CASSQSQGAGSTKQYF
j_call: TRBJ2-7; v_call: TRBV10-3; cdr3_aa: CATGRGAPYEQYF
j_call: TRBJ2-3; v_call: TRBV14; cdr3_aa: CASSQDWGRTDTQYF
j_call: TRBJ2-2; v_call: TRBV27; cdr3_aa: CASRKPGIGTGELFF
j_call: TRBJ1-5; v_call: TRBV2; cdr3_aa: CASSALQGRSQPQHF
j_call: TRBJ1-6; v_call: TRBV5-4; cdr3_aa: CASRDSSYNSPLHF
j_call: TRBJ2-5; v_call: TRBV11-3; cdr3_aa: CASSSRESQETQYF
j_call: TRBJ1-2; v_call: TRBV5-1; cdr3_aa: CASSPGQGRNYGYTF
j_call: TRBJ2-3; v_call: TRBV5-1; cdr3_aa: CASSLMSLSTDTQYF